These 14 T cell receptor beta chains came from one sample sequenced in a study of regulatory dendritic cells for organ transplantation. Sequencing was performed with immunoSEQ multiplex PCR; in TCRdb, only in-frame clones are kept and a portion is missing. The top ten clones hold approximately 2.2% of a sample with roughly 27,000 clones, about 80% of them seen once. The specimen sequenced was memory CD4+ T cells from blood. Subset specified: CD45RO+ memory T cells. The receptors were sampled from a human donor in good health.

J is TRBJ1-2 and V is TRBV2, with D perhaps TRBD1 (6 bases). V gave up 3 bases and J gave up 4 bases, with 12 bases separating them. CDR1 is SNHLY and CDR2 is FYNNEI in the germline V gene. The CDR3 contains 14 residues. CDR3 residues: CASSDLQGTYGYTF. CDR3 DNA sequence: TGTGCCAGCAGTGATTTACAGGGAACCTATGGCTACACCTTC.

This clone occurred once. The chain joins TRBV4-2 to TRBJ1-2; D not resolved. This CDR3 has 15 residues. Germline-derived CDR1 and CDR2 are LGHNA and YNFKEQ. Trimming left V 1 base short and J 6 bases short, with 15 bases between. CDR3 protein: CASSQGISPPDGYTF. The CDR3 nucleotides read TGTGCCAGCAGCCAAGGAATTAGCCCCCCCGATGGCTACACCTTC.

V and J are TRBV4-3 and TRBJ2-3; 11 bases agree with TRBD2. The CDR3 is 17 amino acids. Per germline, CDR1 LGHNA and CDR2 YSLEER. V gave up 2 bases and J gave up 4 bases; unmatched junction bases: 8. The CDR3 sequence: CASSQRAGTSGADTQYF. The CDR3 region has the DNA TGCGCCAGCAGCCAACGAGCCGGGACTAGCGGAGCAGATACGCAGTATTTT.

The CDR3 protein is CASSLAGARSYNEQFF. CDR3 sequence (DNA): TGCGCCAGCAGCTTAGCGGGAGCTAGGTCCTACAATGAGCAGTTCTTC. The rearrangement links TRBV10-1 to TRBJ2-1; TRBD2 agrees at 9 bases. Trimming at V came to 6 bases and at J to 1 base, leaving 7 bases not matched to a gene. Germline CDR1 and CDR2: WNHNN and SYGVQD (reference sequence). The CDR3 totals 16 residues.

The CDR3 protein is CATRPGRTRTGNTIYF. The CDR3 DNA reads as TGTGCCACCAGGCCGGGACGCACTCGGACTGGAAACACCATATATTTT. The chain is built from TRBV19 and TRBJ1-3, with D possibly matching TRBD1 (5 bases). The CDR3 is 16 residues long. The germline CDR1 and CDR2 sequences are LNHDA and SQIVND (reference sequence). Deletions cut 10 bases from V and 2 bases from J, with 21 bases between.

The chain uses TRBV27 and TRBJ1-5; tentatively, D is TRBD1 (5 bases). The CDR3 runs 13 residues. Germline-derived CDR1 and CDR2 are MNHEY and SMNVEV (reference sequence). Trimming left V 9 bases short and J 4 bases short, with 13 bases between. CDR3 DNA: TGTGCCAGTCGAAAGACAGATAATCAGCCCCAGCATTTT. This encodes CASRKTDNQPQHF.

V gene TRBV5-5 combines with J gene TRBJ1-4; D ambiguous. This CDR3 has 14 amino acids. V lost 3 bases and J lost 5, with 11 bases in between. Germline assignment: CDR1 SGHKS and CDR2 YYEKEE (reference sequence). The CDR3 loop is CASSSPRLNEKLFF. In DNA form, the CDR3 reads TGTGCCAGCAGCTCTCCACGGCTAAATGAAAAACTGTTTTTT.

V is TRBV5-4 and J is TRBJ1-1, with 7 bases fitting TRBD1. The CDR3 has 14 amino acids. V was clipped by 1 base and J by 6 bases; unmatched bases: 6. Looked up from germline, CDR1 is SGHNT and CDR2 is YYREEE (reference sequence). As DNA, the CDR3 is TGTGCCAGCAGCTTGACAGGGGCGAAGTCTGAAGCTTTCTTT. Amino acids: CASSLTGAKSEAFF.

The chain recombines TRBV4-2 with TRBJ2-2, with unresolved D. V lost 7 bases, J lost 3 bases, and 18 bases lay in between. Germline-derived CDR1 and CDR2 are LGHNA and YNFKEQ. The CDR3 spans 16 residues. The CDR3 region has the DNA TGTGCCAGCACCCCGAACGTTGCTGGAGACACCGGGGAGCTGTTTTTT. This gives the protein CASTPNVAGDTGELFF.

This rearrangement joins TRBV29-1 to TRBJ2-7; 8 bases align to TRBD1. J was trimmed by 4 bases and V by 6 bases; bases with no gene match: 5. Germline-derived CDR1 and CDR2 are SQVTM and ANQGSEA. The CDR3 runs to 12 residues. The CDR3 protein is CSVGQEGYEQYF. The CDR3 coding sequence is TGCAGCGTGGGACAGGAGGGGTACGAGCAGTACTTC.

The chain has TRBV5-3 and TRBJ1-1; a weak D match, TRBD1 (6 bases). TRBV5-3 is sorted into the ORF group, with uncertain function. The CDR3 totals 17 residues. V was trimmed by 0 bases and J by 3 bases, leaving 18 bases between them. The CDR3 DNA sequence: TGTGCCAGAAGCTTGGAGCCCCCACGGGAGGGGGACACTGAAGCTTTCTTT. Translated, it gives CARSLEPPREGDTEAFF.

CDR3 protein: CASSLERQGVPLFF. The CDR3 bases are TGTGCCAGCAGCTTAGAAAGACAGGGAGTTCCGCTGTTTTTT. The chain employs TRBV7-2 and TRBJ1-4; 7 bases line up with TRBD1. V was pared by 1 base and J by 14 bases, with 10 bases of the junction left unmatched. Looked up from germline, CDR1 is SGHTA and CDR2 is FQGNSA. This CDR3 contains 14 residues.

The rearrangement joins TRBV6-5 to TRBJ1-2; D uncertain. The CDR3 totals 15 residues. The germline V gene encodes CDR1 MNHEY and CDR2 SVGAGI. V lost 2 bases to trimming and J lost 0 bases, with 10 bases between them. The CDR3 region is CASSYVGVANYGYTF. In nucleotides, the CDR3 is TGTGCCAGCAGTTACGTTGGAGTCGCTAACTATGGCTACACCTTC.

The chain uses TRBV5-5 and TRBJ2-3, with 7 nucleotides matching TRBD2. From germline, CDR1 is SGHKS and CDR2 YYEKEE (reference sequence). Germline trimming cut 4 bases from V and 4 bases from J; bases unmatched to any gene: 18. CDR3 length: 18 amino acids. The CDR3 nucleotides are TGTGCCAGCAGCCCGGTCCTGGGAGGCGGGGGAGGACCAGATACGCAGTATTTT. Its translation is CASSPVLGGGGGPDTQYF.